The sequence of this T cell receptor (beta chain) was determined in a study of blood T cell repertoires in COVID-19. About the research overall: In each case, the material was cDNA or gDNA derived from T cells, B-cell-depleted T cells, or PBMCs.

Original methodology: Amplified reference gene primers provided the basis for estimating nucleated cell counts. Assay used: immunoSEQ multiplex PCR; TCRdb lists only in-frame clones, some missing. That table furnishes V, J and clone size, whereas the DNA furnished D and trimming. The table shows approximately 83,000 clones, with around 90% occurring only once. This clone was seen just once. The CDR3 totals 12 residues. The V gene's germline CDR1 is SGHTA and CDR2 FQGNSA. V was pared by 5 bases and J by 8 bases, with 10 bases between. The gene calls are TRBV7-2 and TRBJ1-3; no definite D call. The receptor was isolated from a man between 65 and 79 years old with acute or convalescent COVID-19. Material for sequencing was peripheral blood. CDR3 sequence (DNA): TGTGCCAGCAGCCCTAATCCGTACACCATATATTTT. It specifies CASSPNPYTIYF.